This is a list of T cell receptor beta chains from one sample in a study of Ad26.COV2.S vaccination and SARS-CoV-2 variants. The method was immunoSEQ multiplex PCR; TCRdb's version includes in-frame clones alone and lacks a portion of them. The table lists over 100,000 clones, 60% to 85% of them singletons, with around a sixth in the top ten. The sequencing used peripheral blood, collected after recovery from COVID-19. Receptors originate from a human donor who had recovered from COVID-19. Each CDR3 is given with its conserved first and last residue. The order of the fields is J gene, V gene, clone size, D gene, CDR3 protein. D genes are given only for firm matches. The size entry is marked missing in some rows and otherwise reads once, few, many or a size class.

j_gene: TRBJ1-4
v_gene: TRBV28
abundance: .
d_gene: .
CDR3aa: CATGFNEKLFF

j_gene: TRBJ2-5
v_gene: TRBV5-1
abundance: .
d_gene: TRBD2
CDR3aa: CASSQLPPSGGGEETQYF

j_gene: TRBJ2-5
v_gene: TRBV4-3
abundance: .
d_gene: TRBD2
CDR3aa: CASSHGGRDPQETQYF

j_gene: TRBJ2-5
v_gene: TRBV28
abundance: .
d_gene: TRBD2
CDR3aa: CASSSWTSGGAETQYF

j_gene: TRBJ2-7
v_gene: TRBV23-1
abundance: .
d_gene: .
CDR3aa: CASSQDSGTLTGSYEQYF

j_gene: TRBJ2-1
v_gene: TRBV4-1
abundance: .
d_gene: .
CDR3aa: CASSHPGNNEQFF

j_gene: TRBJ2-5
v_gene: TRBV5-1
abundance: .
d_gene: TRBD1
CDR3aa: CASSLGQGARGETQYF

j_gene: TRBJ2-5
v_gene: TRBV5-6
abundance: .
d_gene: .
CDR3aa: CASSVTGGDSLRETQYF

j_gene: TRBJ2-2
v_gene: TRBV12-3/TRBV12-4
abundance: .
d_gene: .
CDR3aa: CASSSENTGELFF

j_gene: TRBJ1-1
v_gene: TRBV7-3
abundance: once
d_gene: TRBD1
CDR3aa: CASSRGQGETEAFF

j_gene: TRBJ2-2
v_gene: TRBV5-1
abundance: few
d_gene: .
CDR3aa: CASSPQVTNTGELFF

j_gene: TRBJ1-2
v_gene: TRBV19
abundance: .
d_gene: .
CDR3aa: CASSINQYYGYTF